One sample yielded the 8 T cell receptor beta chains listed below, sequenced in a study of cytomegalovirus exposure and HLA in healthy donors. Method: immunoSEQ multiplex PCR; TCRdb's copy keeps in-frame clones and lacks some. Of about 150,000 clones in the sample, about 95% are singletons; the top ten hold approximately 1.8%. The sample taken for sequencing was PBMCs. Receptors originate from a young man in good health and CMV-seropositive.

The chain has TRBV6-1 and TRBJ2-3; 8 bases line up with TRBD1. CDR3 length: 14 residues. Germline CDR1 MNHNS, CDR2 SASEGT. Trimming cost V 6 bases and J 6 bases; bases outside gene matches: 8. CDR3 sequence: CASSGQGDVDTQYF. DNA for the CDR3: TGTGCCAGCAGCGGACAGGGTGACGTTGATACGCAGTATTTT.

This chain joins TRBV7-9 and TRBJ2-3; TRBD2 aligns across 9 bases. The junction had 11 bases not matched to a gene; V was cut back by 0 bases and J by 4 bases. The CDR3 runs to 18 residues. CDR1 SEHNR and CDR2 FQNEAQ come from the germline V gene (reference sequence). The CDR3 coding sequence is TGTGCCAGCAGCTTAGCCGGATGGGCGGGAGGGCCGTCAGATACGCAGTATTTT. Its translation: CASSLAGWAGGPSDTQYF. The full variable domain, rest sourced from reference TRBV7-9 and TRBJ2-3, is DTGVSQNPRHKITKRGQNVTFRCDPISEHNRLYWYRQTLGQGPEFLTYFQNEAQLEKSRLLSDRFSAERPKGSFSTLEIQRTEQGDSAMYLCASSLAGWAGGPSDTQYFGPGTRLTVL.

As regards this clone: Germline is not matched at one junction end, which may reflect a read error. This chain joins TRBV2 and TRBJ1-2; D remains unclear. CDR1 is SNHLY and CDR2 is FYNNEI in the germline V gene. The CDR3 has 13 amino acids. This chain's CDR3 is CATGRDGPLLEGF. The DNA of the CDR3 is TGTGCCACCGGACGAGACGGGCCCCTGCTTGAGGGCTTC.

Here the CDR3 DNA reads TGTGCCAGCAGCTTAGGGCCCAGGGGCTACACCTTC. It yields the protein CASSLGPRGYTF. This chain joins TRBV7-9 and TRBJ1-2; D gene uncertain. V lost 1 base, J lost 8 bases, and 8 bases lay in between. This CDR3 region has 12 residues. Germline values: CDR1 SEHNR, CDR2 FQNEAQ (reference sequence).

The rearrangement uses TRBV19 and TRBJ2-2; no clear D. Per the germline V gene, CDR1 is LNHDA and CDR2 is SQIVND (reference sequence). The V end lost 5 bases, the J end lost 0 bases, and 10 bases lay between the germline ends. This CDR3 comprises 15 residues. The CDR3 coding sequence is TGTGCCAGTAGTGACTGGTCCCCGAACACCGGGGAGCTGTTTTTT. Translated: CASSDWSPNTGELFF.

This chain links TRBV2 with TRBJ2-3; 10 nucleotides agree with TRBD2. J was trimmed by 3 bases and V by 10 bases; bases with no gene match: 13. The CDR3 runs to 16 residues. Germline V gene sequence: CDR1 SNHLY, CDR2 FYNNEI. The CDR3 DNA sequence: TGTGCCACCTCCCCAGGGGGGGGACTAGCGACAGATACGCAGTATTTT. As protein: CATSPGGGLATDTQYF.

The genes are TRBV28 and TRBJ1-1; a possible D gene is TRBD1 (5 bases). This CDR3 comprises 14 residues. CDR1 is MDHEN and CDR2 is SYDVKM in the germline V gene. The V gene lost 6 bases and the J gene lost 1 base, with 12 bases spanning the gap. The CDR3 DNA sequence: TGTGCCAGCAGATTTCCTGACAGGAACACTGAAGCTTTCTTT. Translating it yields CASRFPDRNTEAFF.

The V and J genes are TRBV11-2 and TRBJ2-1; D unresolved. In germline, CDR1 is SGHAT, CDR2 FQNNGV. CDR3 length: 12 residues. V was cut by 1 base and J by 8 bases, with 6 bases left in between. Written as DNA, the CDR3 is TGTGCCAGCAGCTTAGTTCAGGATGAGCAGTTCTTC. It yields the protein CASSLVQDEQFF.